The 23 T cell receptor beta chains given below trace back to one sample, sequenced in a study of cytomegalovirus exposure and HLA in healthy donors. The study ran its PCR with 60 Vbeta and 13 Jbeta primers. The assay was immunoSEQ multiplex PCR, and TCRdb's table has in-frame clones only and misses some. The sample records more than 95,000 clones, approximately 12% being singletons. Sequencing was done on a sample of PBMCs. Receptors were obtained from a man aged 35 to 55 in good health and CMV-seropositive.

This chain joins TRBV4-1 and TRBJ2-2; tentative D call: TRBD2 (6 bases). This CDR3 region has 16 residues. Looked up from germline, CDR1 is MGHRA and CDR2 is YSYEKL. With 4 bases removed from V and 4 bases from J, the gap between germline ends came to 16 bases. The CDR3 sequence: CASSLLIAGTTGELFF. The CDR3 coding sequence is TGCGCCAGCAGCCTTTTGATCGCGGGGACCACCGGGGAGCTGTTTTTT.

The DNA of the CDR3 is TGTGCCAGCAGTGAAGCACCCCGGGACGAGCAGTACTTC. It yields the protein CASSEAPRDEQYF. The chain is built from TRBV6-1 and TRBJ2-7; unclear D gene. Trimming cost V 0 bases and J 5 bases, with 8 bases left between them. The germline CDR1 and CDR2 sequences are MNHNS and SASEGT. The CDR3 sequence is 13 residues long.

The chain has TRBV11-2 and TRBJ2-3; D is perhaps TRBD2 (5 bases). V lost 3 bases to trimming and J lost 3 bases, with 13 bases between them. In germline, CDR1 is SGHAT, CDR2 FQNNGV. The CDR3 length is 15 residues. This CDR3 is CASSLTGGGTDTQYF. CDR3 nucleotides: TGTGCCAGCAGCTTGACCGGAGGAGGAACAGATACGCAGTATTTT.

The table lists this clone with a few counts. The chain couples TRBV28 to TRBJ1-5; no firm D call. Germline CDR1 MDHEN, CDR2 SYDVKM. Trimming took off 5 bases at V and 5 bases at J, with 10 bases between the two ends. CDR3 length: 13 amino acids. CDR3 sequence (DNA): TGTGCCAGCAGTGGCCCTTTGGATCAGCCCCAGCATTTT. Its protein is CASSGPLDQPQHF.

This rearrangement joins TRBV6-1 to TRBJ1-2; 8 nucleotides agree with TRBD1. This CDR3 has 13 residues. Unmatched junction bases numbered 4, after V lost 4 bases and J lost 6 bases. The germline V gene encodes CDR1 MNHNS and CDR2 SASEGT. The CDR3 DNA reads as TGTGCCAGCAGTGTAGGACAGGGAGATGGCTACACCTTC. This codes for CASSVGQGDGYTF.

This clone was detected a few times. This chain links TRBV7-2 with TRBJ1-5, with 7 bases fitting TRBD1. There are 15 residues in the CDR3. Unmatched junction bases numbered 5, after V lost 0 bases and J lost 6 bases. From germline, CDR1 is SGHTA and CDR2 FQGNSA. The CDR3 here is CASSLAGGAGQPQHF. The CDR3 nucleotides read TGTGCCAGCAGCTTAGCAGGGGGCGCGGGTCAGCCCCAGCATTTT. The full variable domain, its missing parts supplied by reference TRBV7-2 and TRBJ1-5, is GAGVSQSPSNKVTEKGKDVELRCDPISGHTALYWYRQSLGQGLEFLIYFQGNSAPDKSGLPSDRFSAERTGGSVSTLTIQRTQQEDSAVYLCASSLAGGAGQPQHFGDGTRLSIL.

This clone has just a few counts. The chain is built from TRBV6-4 and TRBJ1-2; the match to TRBD1 covers 10 bases. The CDR3 totals 13 residues. V shed 0 bases and J 8 bases; nucleotides not matched to a gene: 0. In germline, CDR1 is MRHNA, CDR2 SNTAGT. The CDR3 DNA reads as TGTGCCAGCAGTGACTCGACAGGGGGCGGCTACACCTTC. Translating gives CASSDSTGGGYTF.

This chain uses TRBV28 with TRBJ2-7; D is undetermined. V was pared by 6 bases and J by 2 bases, with 8 bases between. Germline V gene sequence: CDR1 MDHEN, CDR2 SYDVKM. CDR3 length: 12 residues. DNA of the CDR3: TGTGCCAGCAGCCTTCGTGCCTACGAGCAGTACTTC. This gives the protein CASSLRAYEQYF.

This chain links TRBV5-1 with TRBJ2-2; no definite D call. Germline V lookup: CDR1 SGHRS, CDR2 YFSETQ. This CDR3 has 16 amino acids. Between the trimmed V and J ends, which lost 3 bases and 0 bases, there was a span of 12 bases. In nucleotides, the CDR3 is TGCGCCAGCAGCTCCGGTTGGAGTTCGAACACCGGGGAGCTGTTTTTT. This gives the protein CASSSGWSSNTGELFF.

The chain links TRBV4-1 to TRBJ2-7; 9 bases match TRBD1. The CDR3 extends over 13 amino acids. CDR1 and CDR2 from the germline V gene are MGHRA and YSYEKL. Trimming cost V 7 bases and J 9 bases; bases outside gene matches: 10. The CDR3 sequence: CASKPVGQGRQYF. The DNA for the CDR3 is TGCGCCAGCAAACCCGTGGGACAGGGAAGGCAGTACTTC.

This clone was detected a few times. The CDR3 region has the DNA TGTGCCAGCAGCGTAGAAGCCCAGGGTTCCTACGAGCAGTACTTC. Translation gives CASSVEAQGSYEQYF. V and J are TRBV9 and TRBJ2-7, with a weak D call TRBD1 (5 bases). From germline, CDR1 is SGDLS and CDR2 YYNGEE. V shed 0 bases and J shed 1 base, with 11 bases lying between them. The CDR3 sequence is 15 residues long. The full variable domain, its missing parts supplied by reference TRBV9 and TRBJ2-7, is DSGVTQTPKHLITATGQRVTLRCSPRSGDLSVYWYQQSLDQGLQFLIQYYNGEERAKGNILERFSAQQFPDLHSELNLSSLELGDSALYFCASSVEAQGSYEQYFGPGTRLTVT.

The rearrangement joins TRBV7-2 to TRBJ2-5; maybe TRBD1 (5 bases). Germline V gene data show CDR1 as SGHTA and CDR2 as FQGNSA. This CDR3 contains 13 residues. The V gene lost 2 bases and the J gene lost 3 bases, with 7 bases spanning the gap. CDR3 bases: TGTGCCAGCAGCTTAACCAGGGAAGAGACCCAGTACTTC. It codes for CASSLTREETQYF.

The sample holds a few counts of this clone. The chain combines TRBV10-3 with TRBJ1-5; D gene ambiguous. Trimming took off 11 bases at V and 0 bases at J, with 11 bases between the two ends. The CDR3 length is 13 residues. Germline assignment: CDR1 ENHRY and CDR2 SYGVKD. The CDR3, as DNA: TGTGCCGCCACCGGGAATAGCAATCAGCCCCAGCATTTT. Protein: CAATGNSNQPQHF.

This clone was detected a few times. V usage is TRBV28 and J usage is TRBJ1-3; D is unresolved. The CDR3 extends over 15 amino acids. Germline V gene data show CDR1 as MDHEN and CDR2 as SYDVKM. V lost 3 bases and J lost 0, with 9 bases in between. CDR3 sequence reads: CASSLGSISGNTIYF. DNA of the CDR3: TGTGCCAGCAGTTTGGGGAGCATCTCTGGAAACACCATATATTTT.

The rearrangement uses TRBV28 and TRBJ1-1; TRBD1 might be the D (6 bases). The germline V gene has CDR1 MDHEN and CDR2 SYDVKM. This CDR3 has 15 amino acids. Trimming stripped 3 bases from V and 0 bases from J, with 11 bases between. The CDR3 spells CASSFQGIMNTEAFF. The CDR3, as DNA: TGTGCCAGCAGTTTCCAGGGGATTATGAACACTGAAGCTTTCTTT.

CDR3 amino acids: CASSLTYSGEQFF. CDR3 nucleotides: TGTGCCAGCAGTCTGACCTATTCAGGCGAGCAGTTCTTC. The V call is TRBV27, the J call TRBJ2-1; D is unresolved. The CDR3 runs 13 residues. V was pared by 5 bases and J by 10 bases, with 15 bases between. The germline gives CDR1 MNHEY, CDR2 SMNVEV (reference sequence).

The gene calls are TRBV2 and TRBJ2-7, with D maybe TRBD1 (5 bases). The V end lost 3 bases, the J end lost 6 bases, and 12 bases lay between the germline ends. The CDR3 is 13 residues long. Germline CDR1 SNHLY, CDR2 FYNNEI. The CDR3: CASSDPTRGEQYF. CDR3 DNA: TGTGCCAGCAGTGACCCTACAAGGGGCGAGCAGTACTTC.

This rearrangement joins TRBV7-6 to TRBJ1-2; D may be TRBD1 (5 bases). V lost 5 bases, J lost 7 bases, and 20 bases lay in between. This CDR3 spans 15 amino acids. Germline loops: CDR1 SGHVS, CDR2 FNYEAQ. CDR3 nucleotides: TGTGCCAGCAGCGAGACGAGGGGACGGGAGAGTGGCTACACCTTC. It yields the protein CASSETRGRESGYTF.

In its sample, this clone was seen a few times. This sequence joins TRBV27 and TRBJ2-1, with 7 bases lining up with TRBD1. J was trimmed by 9 bases and V by 6 bases; bases with no gene match: 14. This CDR3 contains 15 residues. CDR1 is MNHEY and CDR2 is SMNVEV in the germline V gene (reference sequence). The CDR3 spells CASRSPGQFPGEQFF. CDR3 in DNA: TGTGCCAGCAGGTCTCCGGGACAGTTCCCCGGTGAGCAGTTCTTC.

This clone has a handful of counts. The chain employs TRBV4-1 and TRBJ2-7; perhaps TRBD2 as D (6 bases). Germline V gene data show CDR1 as MGHRA and CDR2 as YSYEKL. This CDR3 is 15 amino acids long. The ends were cut back, 2 bases at V and 2 bases at J, with 13 bases in the middle. The CDR3 loop reads CASSQPPWGAYEQYF. The CDR3 nucleotides read TGCGCCAGCAGCCAACCCCCGTGGGGGGCCTACGAGCAGTACTTC.

This clone has a handful of counts. This chain links TRBV29-1 with TRBJ2-1; 9 nucleotides line up with TRBD1. CDR1 is SQVTM and CDR2 is ANQGSEA in the germline V gene. The ends lost 6 bases at V and 9 bases at J; junction bases unmatched: 6. The length of the CDR3 is 12 residues. The CDR3 region is CSVGTGYGEQFF. The DNA of the CDR3 is TGCAGCGTCGGGACAGGGTATGGTGAGCAGTTCTTC.

This sequence joins TRBV29-1 and TRBJ1-1; D gene unclear. The V and J ends lost 4 bases and 11 bases respectively, with 20 bases between them. The CDR3 has 13 amino acids. The germline V gene has CDR1 SQVTM and CDR2 ANQGSEA. CDR3 sequence (DNA): TGCAGCGTTGGTACAATTTCGAGAATCGGGGCTTTCTTT. It encodes CSVGTISRIGAFF.

The rearrangement uses TRBV27 and TRBJ2-1, with 10 bases fitting TRBD1. CDR1 MNHEY and CDR2 SMNVEV come from the germline V gene (reference sequence). The CDR3 loop spans 15 amino acids. V was clipped by 3 bases and J by 7 bases; unmatched bases: 6. The CDR3 sequence: CASSFPDRGLNEQFF. In DNA, the CDR3 is TGTGCCAGCAGTTTCCCCGACAGGGGGCTGAATGAGCAGTTCTTC.